These T cell receptor beta chains were read from a single sample in a study of T cells in Graves' hyperthyroidism and ophthalmopathy. One entry per CDR3 protein results from TCRdb running MiXCR on the multiplex PCR reads. The data show about 740,000 distinct CDR3 sequences, with 13% to 15% seen just once and roughly a tenth held by the top ten. Sequences were obtained from blood. The source is a woman between 18 and 29 years old with Graves' hyperthyroidism. The CDR3 runs from the conserved cysteine through the conserved F or W. A D gene is named only where the DNA matches it firmly. A row's size may be missing; if present it is once, few, many or a size class.

clone_size j_call d_call v_call cdr3_nt cdr3_aa
NA TRBJ2-7 NA TRBV6-6 TGTGCCAGCAGTTACTGCGAGAGGTGCGAGCAGTACTTC CASSYCERCEQYF
NA TRBJ2-1 TRBD1 TRBV5-5 TGTGCCAGCAGTTTCCGCCGGGACAGATCCTACAATGAGCAGTTCTTC CASSFRRDRSYNEQFF
many TRBJ2-6 NA TRBV6-1 TGTGCCAGCAGTGAAAGGGGCACTGGGGCCAACGTCCTGACTTTC CASSERGTGANVLTF
many TRBJ1-2 NA TRBV30 TGTGCCTGGAGTGTAAGGACAGTTTATGGCTACACCTTC CAWSVRTVYGYTF
many TRBJ2-1 TRBD2 TRBV27 TGTGCCAGTTCGGGACTAGCGGGATACAATGAGCAGTTCTTC CASSGLAGYNEQFF
NA TRBJ2-7 TRBD2 TRBV3-1 TGTGCCAGCAGTCAGGGGACGACTAGCGGGGGCTACGAGCAGTACTTC CASSQGTTSGGYEQYF
many TRBJ2-5 NA TRBV4-2 TGTGCCAGCAGCCAACTCGGATCGGGCCAACAAGAGACCCAGTACTTC CASSQLGSGQQETQYF
NA TRBJ2-7 TRBD2 TRBV29-1 TGCAGCGGCCTAGCGGGTAGCTCCTACGAGCAGTACTTC CSGLAGSSYEQYF
NA TRBJ1-4 NA TRBV24-1 TGTGCCACCAGTGGGGCAACTAATGAAAAACTGTTTTTT CATSGATNEKLFF
few TRBJ2-5 TRBD2 TRBV10-3 TGTGCCATCAGAGGGACTAGCGGCGAAGAGACCCAGTACTTC CAIRGTSGEETQYF
many TRBJ2-7 TRBD2 TRBV13 TGTGCCAGCAGCTTTGAAAAGCGGGAAAGGTATTACGAGCAGTACTTC CASSFEKRERYYEQYF
few TRBJ2-2 NA TRBV5-1 TGCGCCAGCAGCGCCAGACAGGCGAACACCGGGGAGCTGTTTTTT CASSARQANTGELFF
many TRBJ2-6 NA TRBV2 TGTGCCAGCAGCGTCTTTCTCTCTGGGGCCAACGTCCTGACTTTC CASSVFLSGANVLTF
many TRBJ1-2 TRBD1 TRBV12-3/TRBV12-4 TGTGCCAGCAGTCCCGGGACAGGGAGCTACACCTTC CASSPGTGSYTF
NA TRBJ2-1 NA TRBV13 TGTGCCAGCAGCCTGTCAGACTACAATGAGCAGTTCTTC CASSLSDYNEQFF
once TRBJ2-1 NA TRBV9 TGTGCCAGCAGCGTAGCGGGGTTCCAGGGGAATGAGCAGTTCTTC CASSVAGFQGNEQFF
many TRBJ2-7 TRBD1 TRBV14 TGTGCCAGCAGCGGGGCCCACAACAACAGGGGGCGGAACGAGCAGTACTTC CASSGAHNNRGRNEQYF